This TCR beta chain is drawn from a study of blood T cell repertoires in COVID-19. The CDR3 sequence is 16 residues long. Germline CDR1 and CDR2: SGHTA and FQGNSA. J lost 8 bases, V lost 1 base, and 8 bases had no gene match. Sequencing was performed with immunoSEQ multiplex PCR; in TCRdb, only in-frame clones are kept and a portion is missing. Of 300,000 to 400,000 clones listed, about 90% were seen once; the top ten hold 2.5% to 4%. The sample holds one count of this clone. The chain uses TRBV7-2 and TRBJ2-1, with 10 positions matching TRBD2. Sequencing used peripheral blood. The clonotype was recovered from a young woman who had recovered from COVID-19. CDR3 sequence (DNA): TGTGCCAGCAGCTTAGACATAGCGGGAGGTCCCGATGAGCAGTTCTTC. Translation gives CASSLDIAGGPDEQFF.